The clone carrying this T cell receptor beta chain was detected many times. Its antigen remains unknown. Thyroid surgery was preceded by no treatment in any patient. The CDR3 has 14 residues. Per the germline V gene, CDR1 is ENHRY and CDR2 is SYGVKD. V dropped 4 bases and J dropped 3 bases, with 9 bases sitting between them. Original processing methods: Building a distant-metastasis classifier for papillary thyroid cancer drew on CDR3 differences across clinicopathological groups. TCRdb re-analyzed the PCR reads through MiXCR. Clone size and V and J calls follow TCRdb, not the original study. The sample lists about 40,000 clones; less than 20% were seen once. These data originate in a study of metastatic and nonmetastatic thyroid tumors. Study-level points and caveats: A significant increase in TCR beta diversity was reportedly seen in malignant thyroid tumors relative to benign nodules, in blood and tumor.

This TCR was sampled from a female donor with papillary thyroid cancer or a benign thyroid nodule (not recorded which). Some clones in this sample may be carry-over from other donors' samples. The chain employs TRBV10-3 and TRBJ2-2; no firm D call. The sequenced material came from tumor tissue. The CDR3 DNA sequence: TGTGCCATCAGTGTCTCACAAGACACCGGGGAGCTGTTTTTT. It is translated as CAISVSQDTGELFF.